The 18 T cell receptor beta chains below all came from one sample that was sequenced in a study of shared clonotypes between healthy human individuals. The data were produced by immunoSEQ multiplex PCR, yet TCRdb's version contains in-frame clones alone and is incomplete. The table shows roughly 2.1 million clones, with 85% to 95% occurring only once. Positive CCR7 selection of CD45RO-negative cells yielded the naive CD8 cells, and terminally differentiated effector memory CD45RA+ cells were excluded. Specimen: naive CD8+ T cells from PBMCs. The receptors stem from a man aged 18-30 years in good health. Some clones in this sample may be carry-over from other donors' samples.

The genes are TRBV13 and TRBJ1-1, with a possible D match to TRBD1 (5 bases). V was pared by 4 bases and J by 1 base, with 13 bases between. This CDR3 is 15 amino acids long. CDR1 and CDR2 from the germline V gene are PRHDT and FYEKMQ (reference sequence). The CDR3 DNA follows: TGTGCCAGCAGCTCAAGTGGGGGACCGAACACTGAAGCTTTCTTT. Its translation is CASSSSGGPNTEAFF.

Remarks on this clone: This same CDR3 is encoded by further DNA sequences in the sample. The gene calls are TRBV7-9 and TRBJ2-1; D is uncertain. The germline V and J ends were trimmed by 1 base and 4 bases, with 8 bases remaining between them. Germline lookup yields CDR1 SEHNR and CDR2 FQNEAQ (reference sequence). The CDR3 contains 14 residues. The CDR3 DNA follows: TGTGCCAGCAGCTTAGTGTCAGGATACAATGAGCAGTTCTTC. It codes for CASSLVSGYNEQFF.

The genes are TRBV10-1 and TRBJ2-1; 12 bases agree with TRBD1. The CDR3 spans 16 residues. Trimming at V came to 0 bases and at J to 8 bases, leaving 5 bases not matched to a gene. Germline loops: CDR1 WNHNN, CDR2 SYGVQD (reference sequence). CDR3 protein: CASSESLGQGADEQFF. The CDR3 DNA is TGCGCCAGCAGTGAGTCGTTGGGACAGGGGGCGGATGAGCAGTTCTTC.

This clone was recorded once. This chain's CDR3 is CASSLLSGAYYEQYF. For the CDR3, the DNA is TGTGCCAGCAGTTTGTTGAGCGGGGCCTACTACGAGCAGTACTTC. The chain couples TRBV27 to TRBJ2-7, with TRBD2 matching over 7 bases. With 3 bases clipped from V and 3 bases from J, the junction kept 8 bases outside the gene matches. This CDR3 has 15 residues. The V gene's germline CDR1 is MNHEY and CDR2 SMNVEV (reference sequence).

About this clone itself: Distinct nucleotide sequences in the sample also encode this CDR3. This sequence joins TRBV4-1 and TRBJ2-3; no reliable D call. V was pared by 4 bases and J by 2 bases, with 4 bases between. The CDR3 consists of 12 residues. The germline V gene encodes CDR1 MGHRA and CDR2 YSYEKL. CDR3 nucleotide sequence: TGCGCCAGCAGCCGGTCCACAGATACGCAGTATTTT. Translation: CASSRSTDTQYF.

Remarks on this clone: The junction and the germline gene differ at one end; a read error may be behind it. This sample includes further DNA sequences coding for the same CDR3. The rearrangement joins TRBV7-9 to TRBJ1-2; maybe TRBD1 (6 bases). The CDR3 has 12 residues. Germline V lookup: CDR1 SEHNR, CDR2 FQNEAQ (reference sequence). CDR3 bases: TGTGCCAGCAGTTTAGGACAGAATGGCTACACCTTC. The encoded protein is CASSLGQNGYTF. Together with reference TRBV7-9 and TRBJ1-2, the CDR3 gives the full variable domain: DTGVSQNPRHKITKRGQNVTFRCDPISEHNRLYWYRQTLGQGPEFLTYFQNEAQLEKSRLLSDRFSAERPKGSFSTLEIQRTEQGDSAMYLCASSLGQNGYTFGSGTRLTVV.

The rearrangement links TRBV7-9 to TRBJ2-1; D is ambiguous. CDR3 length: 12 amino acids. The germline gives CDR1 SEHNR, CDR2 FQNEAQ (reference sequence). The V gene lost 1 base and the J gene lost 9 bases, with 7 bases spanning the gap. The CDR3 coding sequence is TGTGCCAGCAGCTTAGGTAGCCGTGAGCAGTTCTTC. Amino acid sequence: CASSLGSREQFF.

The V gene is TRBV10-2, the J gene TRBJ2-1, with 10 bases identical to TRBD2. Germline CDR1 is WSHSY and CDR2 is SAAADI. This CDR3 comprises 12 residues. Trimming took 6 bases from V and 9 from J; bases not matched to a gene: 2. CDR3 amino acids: CASSGTSVEQFF. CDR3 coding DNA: TGCGCCAGCAGCGGGACTAGCGTTGAGCAGTTCTTC.

In DNA form, the CDR3 reads TGTGCCAGCAGCCCCCGGAGGCTAGCGGGAGACGGTCACTACAATGAGCAGTTCTTC. It yields the protein CASSPRRLAGDGHYNEQFF. The rearrangement joins TRBV11-2 to TRBJ2-1; TRBD2 matches 10 bases. Germline V gene sequence: CDR1 SGHAT, CDR2 FQNNGV. This CDR3 comprises 19 residues. Losses at the gene ends were 5 bases for V and 3 bases for J; bases not matched to a gene: 16.

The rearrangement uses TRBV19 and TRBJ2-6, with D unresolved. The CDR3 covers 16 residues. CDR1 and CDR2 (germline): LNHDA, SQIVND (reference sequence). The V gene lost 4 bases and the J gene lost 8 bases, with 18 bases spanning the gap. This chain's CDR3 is CASSKSGFDETNVLTF. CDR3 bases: TGTGCCAGTAGTAAATCCGGATTTGATGAGACCAACGTCCTGACTTTC.

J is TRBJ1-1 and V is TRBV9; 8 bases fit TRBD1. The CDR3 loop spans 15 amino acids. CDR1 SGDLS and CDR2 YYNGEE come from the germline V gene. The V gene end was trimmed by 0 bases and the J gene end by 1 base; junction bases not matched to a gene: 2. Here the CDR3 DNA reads TGTGCCAGCAGCGTAGGGACAGGGCCGAACACTGAAGCTTTCTTT. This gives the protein CASSVGTGPNTEAFF.

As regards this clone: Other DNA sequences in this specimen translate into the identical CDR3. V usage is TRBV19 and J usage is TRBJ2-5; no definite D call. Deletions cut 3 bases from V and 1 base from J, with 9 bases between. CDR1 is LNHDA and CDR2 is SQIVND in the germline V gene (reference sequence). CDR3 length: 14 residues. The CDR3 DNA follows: TGTGCCAGTAGTATCGGTACAATCCAAGAGACCCAGTACTTC. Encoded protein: CASSIGTIQETQYF. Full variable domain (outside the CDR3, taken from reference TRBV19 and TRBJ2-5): DGGITQSPKYLFRKEGQNVTLSCEQNLNHDAMYWYRQDPGQGLRLIYYSQIVNDFQKGDIAEGYSVSREKKESFPLTVTSAQKNPTAFYLCASSIGTIQETQYFGPGTRLLVL.

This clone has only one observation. The CDR3 loop is CASSTQTGGTEAFF. DNA of the CDR3: TGTGCCAGTAGTACACAGACAGGGGGCACTGAAGCTTTCTTT. The genes are TRBV19 and TRBJ1-1, with TRBD1 matching 9 bases. Per the germline V gene, CDR1 is LNHDA and CDR2 is SQIVND (reference sequence). V trimming: 4 bases; J trimming: 4 bases; junction bases outside the gene matches: 4. The CDR3 is 14 amino acids.

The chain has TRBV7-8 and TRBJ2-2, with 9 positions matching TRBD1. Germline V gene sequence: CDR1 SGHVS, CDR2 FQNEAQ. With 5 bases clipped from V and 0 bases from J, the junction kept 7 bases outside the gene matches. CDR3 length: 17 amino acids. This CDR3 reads CASSADRGVSNTGELFF. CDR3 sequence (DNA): TGTGCCAGCAGCGCGGACAGGGGAGTATCGAACACCGGGGAGCTGTTTTTT.

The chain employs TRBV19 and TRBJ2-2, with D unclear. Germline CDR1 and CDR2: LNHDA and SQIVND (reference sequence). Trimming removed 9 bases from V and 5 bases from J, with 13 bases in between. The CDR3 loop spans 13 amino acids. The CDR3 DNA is TGTGCCAGCCTTACCCGAGGAACCGGGGAGCTGTTTTTT. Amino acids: CASLTRGTGELFF.

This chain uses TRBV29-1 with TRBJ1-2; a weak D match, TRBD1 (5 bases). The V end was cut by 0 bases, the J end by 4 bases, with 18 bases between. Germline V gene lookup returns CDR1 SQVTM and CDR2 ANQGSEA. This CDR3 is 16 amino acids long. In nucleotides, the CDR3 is TGCAGCGTTGAAGATCTTCAGTGGGGGGGAGGCTATGGCTACACCTTC. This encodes CSVEDLQWGGGYGYTF.

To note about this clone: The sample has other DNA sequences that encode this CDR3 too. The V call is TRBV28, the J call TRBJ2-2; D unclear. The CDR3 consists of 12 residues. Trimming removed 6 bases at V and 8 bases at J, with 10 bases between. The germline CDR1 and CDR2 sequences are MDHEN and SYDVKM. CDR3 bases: TGTGCCAGCAGCCTTCTTCCGGGGGAGCTGTTTTTT. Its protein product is CASSLLPGELFF.

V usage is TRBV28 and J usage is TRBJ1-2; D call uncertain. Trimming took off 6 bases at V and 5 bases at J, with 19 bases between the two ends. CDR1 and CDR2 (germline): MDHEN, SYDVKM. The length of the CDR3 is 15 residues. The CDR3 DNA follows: TGTGCCAGCAGGACCCACGAAGTCCCGCCTTATGGCTACACCTTC. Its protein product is CASRTHEVPPYGYTF.